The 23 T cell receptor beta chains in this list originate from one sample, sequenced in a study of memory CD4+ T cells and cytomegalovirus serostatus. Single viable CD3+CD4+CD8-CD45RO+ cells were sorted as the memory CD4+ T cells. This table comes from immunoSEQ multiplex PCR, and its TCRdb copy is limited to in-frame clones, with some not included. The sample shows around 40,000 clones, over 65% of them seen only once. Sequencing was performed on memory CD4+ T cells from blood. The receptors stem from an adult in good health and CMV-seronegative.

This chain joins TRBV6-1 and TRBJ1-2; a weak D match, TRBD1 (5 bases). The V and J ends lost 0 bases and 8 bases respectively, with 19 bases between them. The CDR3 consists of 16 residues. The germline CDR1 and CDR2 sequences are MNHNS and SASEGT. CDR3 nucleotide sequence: TGTGCCAGCAGTGAAGCCGCAGGGAACGCTGGCTACGGCTACACCTTC. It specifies CASSEAAGNAGYGYTF.

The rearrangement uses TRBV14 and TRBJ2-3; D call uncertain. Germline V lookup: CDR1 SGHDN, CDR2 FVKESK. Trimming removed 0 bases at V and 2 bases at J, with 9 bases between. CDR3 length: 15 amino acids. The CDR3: CASSQDVRSTDTQYF. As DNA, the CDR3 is TGTGCCAGCAGCCAAGACGTCCGATCCACAGATACGCAGTATTTT.

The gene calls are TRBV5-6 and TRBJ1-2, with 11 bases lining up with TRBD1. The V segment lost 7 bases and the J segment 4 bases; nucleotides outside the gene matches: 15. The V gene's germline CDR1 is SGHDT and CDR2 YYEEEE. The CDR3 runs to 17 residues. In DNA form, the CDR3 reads TGTGCCAGCCGATTCCGCGGACAGGGGGCTAATAGCTATGGCTACACCTTC. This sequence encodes CASRFRGQGANSYGYTF.

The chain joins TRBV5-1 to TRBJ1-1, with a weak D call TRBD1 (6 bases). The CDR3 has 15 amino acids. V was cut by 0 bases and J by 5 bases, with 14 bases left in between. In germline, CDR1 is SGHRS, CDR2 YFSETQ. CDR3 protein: CASSLGPEGGTEAFF. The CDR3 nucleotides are TGCGCCAGCAGCTTGGGACCCGAGGGGGGGACTGAAGCTTTCTTT. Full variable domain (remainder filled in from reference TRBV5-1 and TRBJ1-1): KAGVTQTPRYLIKTRGQQVTLSCSPISGHRSVSWYQQTPGQGLQFLFEYFSETQRNKGNFPGRFSGRQFSNSRSEMNVSTLELGDSALYLCASSLGPEGGTEAFFGQGTRLTVV.

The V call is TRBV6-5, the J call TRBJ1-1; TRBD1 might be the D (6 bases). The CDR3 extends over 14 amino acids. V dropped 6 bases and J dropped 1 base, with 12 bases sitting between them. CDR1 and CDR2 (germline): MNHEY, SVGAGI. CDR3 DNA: TGTGCCAGCAGCGACAGGACCAAGAACACTGAAGCTTTCTTT. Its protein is CASSDRTKNTEAFF.

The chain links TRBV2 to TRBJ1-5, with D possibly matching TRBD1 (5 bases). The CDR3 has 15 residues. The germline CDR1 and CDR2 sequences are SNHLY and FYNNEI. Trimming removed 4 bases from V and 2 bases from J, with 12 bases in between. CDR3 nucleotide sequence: TGTGCCAGCAGTGTAAGCCAGGGCGGCAATCAGCCCCAGCATTTT. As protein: CASSVSQGGNQPQHF.

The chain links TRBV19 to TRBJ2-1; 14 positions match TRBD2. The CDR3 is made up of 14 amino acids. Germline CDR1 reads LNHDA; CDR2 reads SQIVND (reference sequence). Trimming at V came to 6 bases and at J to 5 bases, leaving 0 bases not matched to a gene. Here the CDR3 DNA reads TGTGCCAGTAGGGGACTAGCGGGGGACAATGAGCAGTTCTTC. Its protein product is CASRGLAGDNEQFF.

In nucleotides, the CDR3 is TGTGCCAGCAGCTCAGGACAGCCGCCTAATGAAAAACTGTTTTTT. It codes for CASSSGQPPNEKLFF. V and J are TRBV7-9 and TRBJ1-4; possibly TRBD1 for D (6 bases). Germline lookup yields CDR1 SEHNR and CDR2 FQNEAQ (reference sequence). The ends were cut back, 4 bases at V and 3 bases at J, with 12 bases in the middle. This CDR3 is 15 amino acids long. The full variable domain, with the rest looked up from reference TRBV7-9 and TRBJ1-4, is DTGVSQNPRHKITKRGQNVTFRCDPISEHNRLYWYRQTLGQGPEFLTYFQNEAQLEKSRLLSDRFSAERPKGSFSTLEIQRTEQGDSAMYLCASSSGQPPNEKLFFGSGTQLSVL.

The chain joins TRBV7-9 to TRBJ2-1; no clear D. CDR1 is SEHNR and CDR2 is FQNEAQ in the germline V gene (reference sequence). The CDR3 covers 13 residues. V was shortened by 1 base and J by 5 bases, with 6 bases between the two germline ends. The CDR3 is CASSLGPHNEQFF. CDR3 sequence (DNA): TGTGCCAGCAGCTTAGGGCCCCACAATGAGCAGTTCTTC. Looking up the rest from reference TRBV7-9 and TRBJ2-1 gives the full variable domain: DTGVSQNPRHKITKRGQNVTFRCDPISEHNRLYWYRQTLGQGPEFLTYFQNEAQLEKSRLLSDRFSAERPKGSFSTLEIQRTEQGDSAMYLCASSLGPHNEQFFGPGTRLTVL.

CDR3 sequence: CATTRTSGEKETQYF. The CDR3 DNA follows: TGTGCCACCACCCGGACTAGCGGGGAGAAAGAGACCCAGTACTTC. The chain employs TRBV11-2 and TRBJ2-5; TRBD2 matches at 12 bases. V dropped 10 bases and J dropped 3; count of bases not matched to a gene: 9. From germline, CDR1 is SGHAT and CDR2 FQNNGV. This CDR3 is built from 15 residues.

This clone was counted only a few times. CDR3 nucleotide sequence: TGTGCCAGCAGAGTGGGCGCAGGGGTCGCTGGCTACACCTTC. Protein sequence: CASRVGAGVAGYTF. The chain links TRBV2 to TRBJ1-2, with D possibly being TRBD1 (6 bases). The CDR3 runs 14 residues. The V end was cut by 6 bases, the J end by 7 bases, with 18 bases between. Germline CDR1 SNHLY, CDR2 FYNNEI.

The chain's CDR3 is CASSVREAYNEQFF. Written as DNA, the CDR3 is TGTGCCAGCAGTGTCAGGGAGGCCTACAATGAGCAGTTCTTC. The J gene is TRBJ2-1, the V gene TRBV6-1, with D perhaps TRBD2 (6 bases). This CDR3 is 14 amino acids long. Looked up from germline, CDR1 is MNHNS and CDR2 is SASEGT. V lost 4 bases and J lost 2, with 9 bases in between.

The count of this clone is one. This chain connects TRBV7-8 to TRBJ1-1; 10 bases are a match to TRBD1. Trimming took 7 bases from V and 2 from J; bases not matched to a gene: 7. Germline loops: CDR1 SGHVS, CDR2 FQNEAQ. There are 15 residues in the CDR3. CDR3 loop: CASNDRGRTNTEAFF. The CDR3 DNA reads TGTGCCAGCAATGACAGGGGGCGCACTAACACTGAAGCTTTCTTT.

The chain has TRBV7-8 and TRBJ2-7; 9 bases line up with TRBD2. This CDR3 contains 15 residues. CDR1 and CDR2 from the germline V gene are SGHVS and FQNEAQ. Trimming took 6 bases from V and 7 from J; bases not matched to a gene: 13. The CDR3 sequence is CASSRRVSGGGEQYF. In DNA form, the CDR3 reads TGTGCCAGCAGTAGGCGGGTTAGCGGGGGAGGAGAGCAGTACTTC. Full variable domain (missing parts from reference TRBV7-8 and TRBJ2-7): GAGVSQSPRYKVAKRGQDVALRCDPISGHVSLFWYQQALGQGPEFLTYFQNEAQLDKSGLPSDRFFAERPEGSVSTLKIQRTQQEDSAVYLCASSRRVSGGGEQYFGPGTRLTVT.

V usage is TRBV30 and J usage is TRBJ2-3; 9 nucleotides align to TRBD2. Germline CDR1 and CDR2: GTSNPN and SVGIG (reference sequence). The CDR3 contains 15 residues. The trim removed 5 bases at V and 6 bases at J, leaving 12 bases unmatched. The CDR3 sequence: CAWYPLAGGLDTQYF. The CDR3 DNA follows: TGTGCCTGGTACCCTCTCGCGGGGGGGTTGGATACGCAGTATTTT. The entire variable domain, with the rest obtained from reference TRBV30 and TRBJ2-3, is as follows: SQTIHQWPATLVQPVGSPLSLECTVEGTSNPNLYWYRQAAGRGLQLLFYSVGIGQISSEVPQNLSASRPQDRQFILSSKKLLLSDSGFYLCAWYPLAGGLDTQYFGPGTRLTVL.

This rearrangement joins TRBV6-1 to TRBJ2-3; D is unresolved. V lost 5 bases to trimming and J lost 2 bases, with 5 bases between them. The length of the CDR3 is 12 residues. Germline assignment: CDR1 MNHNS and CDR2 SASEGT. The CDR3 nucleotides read TGTGCCAGCAGTCGAAACACAGATACGCAGTATTTT. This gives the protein CASSRNTDTQYF.

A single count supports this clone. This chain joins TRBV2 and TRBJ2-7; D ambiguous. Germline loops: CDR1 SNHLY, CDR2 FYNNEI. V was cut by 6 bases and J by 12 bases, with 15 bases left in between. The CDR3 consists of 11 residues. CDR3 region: CASSEAGRAYF. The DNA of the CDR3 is TGTGCCAGCAGCGAGGCCGGACGCGCGTACTTC.

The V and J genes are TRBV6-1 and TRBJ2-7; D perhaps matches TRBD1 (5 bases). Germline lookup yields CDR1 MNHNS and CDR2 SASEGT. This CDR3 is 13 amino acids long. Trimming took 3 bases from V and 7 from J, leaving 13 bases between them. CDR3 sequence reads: CASSDRTLREQYF. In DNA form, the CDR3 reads TGTGCCAGCAGTGATCGGACACTTCGGGAGCAGTACTTC.

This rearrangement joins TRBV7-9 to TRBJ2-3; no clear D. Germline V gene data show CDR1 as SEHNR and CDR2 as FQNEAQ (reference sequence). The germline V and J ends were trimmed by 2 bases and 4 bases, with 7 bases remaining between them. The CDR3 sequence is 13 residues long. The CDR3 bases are TGTGCCAGCAGCTTAATGGTATCAGATACGCAGTATTTT. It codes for CASSLMVSDTQYF.

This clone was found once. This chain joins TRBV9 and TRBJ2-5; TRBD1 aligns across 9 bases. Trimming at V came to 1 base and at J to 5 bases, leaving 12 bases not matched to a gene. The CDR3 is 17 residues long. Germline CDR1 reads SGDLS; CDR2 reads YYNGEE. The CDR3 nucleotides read TGTGCCAGCAGCGTATCCCTGAATACAGGGGGCTGGGAGACCCAGTACTTC. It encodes CASSVSLNTGGWETQYF.

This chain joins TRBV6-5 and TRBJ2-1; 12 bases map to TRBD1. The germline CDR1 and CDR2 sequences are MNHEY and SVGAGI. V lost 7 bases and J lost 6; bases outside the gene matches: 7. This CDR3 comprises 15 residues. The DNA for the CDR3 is TGTGCCAGCAATCCGGGACAGGGGGCAGGCAATGAGCAGTTCTTC. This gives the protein CASNPGQGAGNEQFF.

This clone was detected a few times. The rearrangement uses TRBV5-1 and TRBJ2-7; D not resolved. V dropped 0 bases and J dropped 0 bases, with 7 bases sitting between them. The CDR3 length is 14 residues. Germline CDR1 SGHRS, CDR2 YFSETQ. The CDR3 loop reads CASSLVVSSYEQYF. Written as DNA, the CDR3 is TGCGCCAGCAGCTTGGTGGTCAGCTCCTACGAGCAGTACTTC.

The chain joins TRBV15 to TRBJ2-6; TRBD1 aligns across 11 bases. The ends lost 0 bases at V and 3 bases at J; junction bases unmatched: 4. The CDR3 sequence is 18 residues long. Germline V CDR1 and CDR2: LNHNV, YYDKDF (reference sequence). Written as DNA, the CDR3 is TGTGCCACCAGCAGAGACCGGACAGGGGGCGTTGGGGCCAACGTCCTGACTTTC. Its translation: CATSRDRTGGVGANVLTF.